This TCR beta chain was documented in a study of T cell responses to AZD1222 COVID-19 vaccine (dated by TCRdb to the early 2020s). With regard to the full study: AZD1222 recipients given second doses at about 4 weeks or at about 12 weeks were pooled, since spike-specific TCR depth and breadth were not found to differ between the two schedules. A total of 240 or so trial participants underwent TCR sequencing, of whom approximately 200 had received two doses of AZD1222 and about 25 had received two doses of the MenACWY control vaccine. Trial participants were enrolled by age into 18-55, 56-69 and 70-plus year subgroups, with roughly 160, 29 and 62 TCR-sequenced participants respectively.

According to the study, the label for this sample's time point signals: baseline before first vaccination. Vaccinee samples were obtained from the UK trials COV001 and COV002, which included a single-blind randomized controlled phase 2/3 trial of AZD1222 (ChAdOx1 nCoV-19) in healthy adults. For TCRbeta chain sequencing, PBMC samples were collected from trial participants at day 0 and at day 28 after the second dose. General study outcomes and caveats: The vaccine-associated CD4 TCRs covered the entire spike protein, and the dominant responses fell in regions 160-218 and 743-854. Reportedly, close to half of the unique spike-specific TCRs recognized epitopes lying outside the regions that are mutated in the B.1.351 and B.1.1.7 variants. The 56-69-year group was small, and its depth increase did not reach significance, likely because of low power. Conclusions about previously exposed vaccinees were limited because only six AZD1222 recipients were SARS-CoV-2 seropositive at baseline. Because no day 14 peak-response samples were available, the repertoires could be characterized only after the peak T cell response. Most participants were white British and females outnumbered males, and the authors suggested that clonal diversity may have been underestimated. Spike-specific TCR breadth and depth rose significantly after two AZD1222 doses compared with day 0 and with MenACWY recipients.

CDR1 and CDR2 are drawn from the germline V gene (reference sequence): MNHEY, SMNVEV. V and J are truncated by 0 bases and 5 bases respectively, leaving an intervening sequence of 16 bases. The CDR3 measures 16 amino acids from cysteine to phenylalanine. This entry keeps only the CDR3 DNA: 48 bases, framed from base 1. The CDR3 regions of human TCRbeta chains were analyzed by immunosequencing. The study's own analysis went as follows. Repertoire TCRs were matched against a reference library of SARS-CoV-2-specific TCRs generated with the MIRA antigen-specificity platform. Breadth was defined as the fraction of unique TCRs that were SARS-CoV-2-associated, and depth was defined as the fraction of total T cells that were SARS-CoV-2-associated. Using the MIRA data, each spike-specific TCR was assigned both to the spike region to which the TCR was reactive and to a CD4 or CD8 class. Log10-transformed breadth and depth values were compared by one-way ANOVA with Sidak's multiple comparisons tests. The source is immuneACCESS, and TCRdb retained only in-frame sequences with V and J called. Part of the clones is not carried over; for the studies checked, unresolved V genes explain less than half of this, and the remainder is unexplained. V and J calls and clone size come straight from that table; D and trimming were deduced from the DNA. This sample has 150,000 to 160,000 clones in its table, and 90% of those were observed once. The ten biggest clones cover 15% to 20% of the sample.

For this clone: Its antigen has not been determined. Base qualities are not at hand, and no much larger clone is one base apart.

This specimen consisted of peripheral blood, obtained on day 0 of AZD1222 vaccination. The chain was built from TRBV27 and TRBJ1-2; the D gene assignment is ambiguous. This clonotype originated in an adult in good health. The CDR3 in this case is CASSLSRRWREYGYTF. The nucleotide sequence is given as TGTGCCAGCAGTTTATCCCGAAGGTGGAGGGAGTATGGCTACACCTTC.